This section outlines one T cell receptor (beta chain) sequence together with its context. Its antigen is not known. These data belong to a study of response to subunit inactivated influenza vaccine. General study findings and limits: It was the authors' suggestion that each seasonal influenza vaccination recruits few new T cells.

From the RT-PCR reads, TCRdb called clonotypes with MiXCR, one entry per CDR3 protein. The sample lists around 750,000 distinct CDR3 sequences, 21% occurring once. V lost 5 bases and J lost 0; bases outside the gene matches: 13. This CDR3 is built from 17 residues. This TCR was recovered from a man aged 45-65 years who received an inactivated influenza vaccine. The chain joins TRBV12-3 or TRBV12-4 to TRBJ2-7; 7 positions match TRBD1. The sequences come from PBMCs from blood, collected less than 6 days after vaccination. The CDR3 DNA follows: TGTGCCAGCAGTGACAACCTCGGACAGGCAGACTCCTACGAGCAGTACTTC. This encodes CASSDNLGQADSYEQYF.